The clone carrying this TCR beta chain was recorded many times. Its target is unknown. The record originates from a study of T cells in Graves' hyperthyroidism and ophthalmopathy. The V end was cut by 4 bases, the J end by 5 bases, with 11 bases between. This CDR3 is 13 amino acids long. Germline V gene data show CDR1 as SEHNR and CDR2 as FQNEAQ (reference sequence). The diagnoses drew upon clinical symptoms, serum thyroxine and TRAb, thyroid ultrasound and orbital computed tomography. Amplification of TCR beta CDR3 regions was performed using RNA transcripts as template. A first-round RT-PCR of the TCR CDR3 used the HTBI primer set. MiXCR, applied by TCRdb to the multiplex PCR reads, yields one record per CDR3 protein. The data hold about 420,000 distinct CDR3 sequences, with roughly 13% observed a single time. Points from the study as a whole: The model predicted ophthalmopathy a median roughly 6.3 months before onset.

This clonotype was sampled from a woman between 18 and 29 years old with Graves' hyperthyroidism. This chain uses TRBV7-9 with TRBJ1-1; TRBD1 might be the D (5 bases). Sequenced material: blood. CDR3 coding DNA: TGTGCCAGCAGCTCCCAGGGTTCTACTGAAGCTTTCTTT. Amino acids: CASSSQGSTEAFF.